These 4 T cell receptor beta chains came from one sample sequenced in a study of blood T cell repertoires in COVID-19. Here immunoSEQ multiplex PCR was the method, and the copy in TCRdb shows in-frame clones only, minus some. The sample holds about 130,000 clones; just under 85% are singletons and the top ten take around 13%. The sample consisted of peripheral blood. These TCRs come from a human donor in a cohort sampled during active COVID-19.

V is TRBV6-1 and J is TRBJ1-6, with D perhaps TRBD1 (6 bases). V lost 3 bases to trimming and J lost 7 bases, with 10 bases between them. This CDR3 has 14 residues. In germline, CDR1 is MNHNS, CDR2 SASEGT. CDR3 sequence (DNA): TGTGCCAGCAGTGACCTGGACAGAAATTCACCCCTCCACTTT. It translates to CASSDLDRNSPLHF.

V and J are TRBV12-3 or TRBV12-4 and TRBJ1-4, with unresolved D. The germline V and J ends were trimmed by 3 bases and 5 bases, with 7 bases remaining between them. The CDR3 spans 13 residues. CDR3 sequence (DNA): TGTGCCAGCAGTTTGTTCTCGAATGAAAAACTGTTTTTT. Translating gives CASSLFSNEKLFF.

The rearrangement joins TRBV19 to TRBJ1-1; no clear D. Trimming shortened V by 5 bases and J by 0 bases, and 7 bases separated the two germline ends. CDR1 is LNHDA and CDR2 is SQIVND in the germline V gene (reference sequence). There are 13 residues in the CDR3. The CDR3 region is CASSYDMNTEAFF. The CDR3 DNA follows: TGTGCCAGTAGTTACGACATGAACACTGAAGCTTTCTTT.

The genes are TRBV7-6 and TRBJ2-7; 9 bases align to TRBD2. This CDR3 region has 15 residues. CDR1 is SGHVS, CDR2 FNYEAQ, per germline. After removal of 5 bases from V and 7 bases from J, the junction contained 12 bases not matched to a gene. The CDR3 coding sequence is TGTGCCAGCAGCCGTAGCGGGGGCGATCTACGAGAGCAGTACTTC. Translation gives CASSRSGGDLREQYF.